A selection of T cell receptor beta chains follows, all from one sample in a study of Ad26.COV2.S vaccination and SARS-CoV-2 variants. Clones were read by immunoSEQ multiplex PCR, and TCRdb kept only the in-frame ones, dropping some. The sample has some 370,000 clones; 83% are singletons. Sequencing was performed on peripheral blood, taken in a trial of Ad26.COV2.S vaccine versus placebo. The receptor set was obtained from a person aged 18-65 years who received the Ad26.COV2.S COVID-19 vaccine or a placebo. CDR3s include the opening cysteine and the closing phenylalanine or tryptophan. Each record gives: J gene, V gene, clone size, CDR3 protein. Only some rows state a clone size, as once, few, many or a class for expanded clones.

>TRBJ2-7|TRBV6-5|NA
CASMRQVISYEQYF
>TRBJ2-5|TRBV9|NA
CASGSGVAGETQYF
>TRBJ1-3|TRBV27|NA
CASSFKWNVEGSGNTIYF
>TRBJ1-1|TRBV4-2|NA
CASSQPLGSGKAFF
>TRBJ1-2|TRBV28|NA
CASNPPGTGGWDGYTF
>TRBJ2-1|TRBV6-4|NA
CASSYDLSSYNEQFF
>TRBJ2-5|TRBV12-5|NA
CASGLQGLGGMETQYF
>TRBJ2-7|TRBV7-2|once
CASSPGRVLAYEQYF
>TRBJ2-1|TRBV14|NA
CASSQADYNEQFF
>TRBJ2-7|TRBV5-5|NA
CASSRTYREFSYEQYF
>TRBJ1-2|TRBV7-3|NA
CASSSSGQGQGYTF
>TRBJ2-3|TRBV5-5|NA
CASTYSPGLAGSDTQYF
>TRBJ1-6|TRBV2|few
CASTPGQLNSPLHF
>TRBJ2-2|TRBV5-1|NA
CASTEGNTGELFF
>TRBJ2-1|TRBV25-1|NA
CASSEYRGTYNEQFF
>TRBJ2-5|TRBV4-1|few
CASSHLDLLIQETQYF
>TRBJ2-2|TRBV10-3|NA
CATLPDEGARWTGELFF
>TRBJ2-5|TRBV3-1/TRBV3-2|few
CASSQVGTGQQETQYF
>TRBJ2-7|TRBV11-3|NA
CASSWLYEQYF
>TRBJ2-7|TRBV5-6|NA
CASSPLGFHEQYF
>TRBJ2-2|TRBV24-1|NA
CATSDPGLPSGELFF
>TRBJ2-1|TRBV19|NA
CASNQGSYNEQFF
>TRBJ1-2|TRBV2|NA
CASSPNYGYTF
>TRBJ2-3|TRBV19|NA
CASSSPGSANTDTQYF
>TRBJ2-2|TRBV18|few
CASSLGTRGTGELFF
>TRBJ1-2|TRBV4-1|NA
CASSQEEAVYGYTF
>TRBJ1-1|TRBV4-3|NA
CASSQYVTGNTMFTEAFF
>TRBJ1-3|TRBV18|NA
CASSPAAGGSGNTIYF
>TRBJ1-2|TRBV6-5|NA
CASSPGGGGRYGYTF
>TRBJ1-6|TRBV6-4|NA
CATTRAESSYNSPLHF
>TRBJ2-7|TRBV6-5|once
CASSPGQVPYEQYF
>TRBJ1-3|TRBV27|NA
CASSPYQGTGNTIYF
>TRBJ1-2|TRBV18|NA
CASSETGFSGYTF
>TRBJ2-2|TRBV7-9|NA
CASRGETSGYTGELFF
>TRBJ2-6|TRBV25-1|NA
CASSQGGANVLTF
>TRBJ2-7|TRBV5-1|NA
CASTPRLDSYEQYF
>TRBJ2-7|TRBV5-6|once
CASSSPGLAEQEQYF
>TRBJ1-2|TRBV3-1/TRBV3-2|NA
CASSRLGGVRDGYTF
>TRBJ1-1|TRBV2|NA
CASSEVEKPGAFF
>TRBJ1-5|TRBV24-1|NA
CATSDRTSGPYQPQHF
>TRBJ1-2|TRBV5-1|NA
CASSFGRGSQGYTF
>TRBJ1-6|TRBV11-3|NA
CASSEKGVYNSPLHF
>TRBJ2-1|TRBV29-1|NA
CSVAVRGYLNEQFF
>TRBJ2-5|TRBV3-1/TRBV3-2|NA
CASSQDWSGAYQETQYF
>TRBJ1-5|TRBV5-1|NA
CASSLMPARGPQHF
>TRBJ1-4|TRBV5-5|NA
CASSPPTVAEKLFF
>TRBJ1-5|TRBV7-9|NA
CASSLDRGQPQHF
>TRBJ2-7|TRBV4-1|NA
CASSPAWWRYEQYF
>TRBJ2-2|TRBV11-3|once
CASSSTSGGNTGELFF
>TRBJ1-2|TRBV3-1/TRBV3-2|NA
CASSLGRRGASYTF
>TRBJ2-3|TRBV9|NA
CASSVVRGGATDTQYF
>TRBJ2-7|TRBV4-1|NA
CASSQVTGLIYEQYF
>TRBJ1-4|TRBV12-1|NA
CASSCGGPGEKLFF
>TRBJ1-6|TRBV7-9|many
CASSPKTYSPLHF